The 8 T cell receptor beta chains presented below share a single source sample, sequenced in a study of blood T cells in healthy people across ages. Next came a second PCR, run for about 7 to 12 cycles, which used a sample-barcoded 5' primer along with a J-beta primer mix. TCRdb reprocessed the 5' RACE reads via MiXCR and lists one record per CDR3 protein. The sample contains approximately 1.5 million distinct CDR3 sequences, around 36% of which appear only once. What was sequenced was blood. These receptors were taken from a young woman in good health.

This clonotype was seen a few times. The chain links TRBV20-1 to TRBJ2-3, with D possibly TRBD1 on 6 matching bases. Trimming removed 6 bases from V and 1 base from J, with 14 bases in between. This CDR3 spans 14 amino acids. Per the germline V gene, CDR1 is DFQATT and CDR2 is SNEGSKA (reference sequence). CDR3 sequence reads: CSATYRVGTDTQYF. In DNA form, the CDR3 reads TGCAGTGCAACCTACAGGGTTGGCACAGATACGCAGTATTTT.

Worth noting for this clonotype: The junction does not match germline at one end; this may be a read error. The genes are TRBV12-3 or TRBV12-4 and TRBJ2-3, with 13 bases fitting TRBD2. The CDR3 length is 19 residues. CDR3 residues: CASSFTSLLAGGRTDTQYF. CDR3 nucleotides: TGTGCCAGCAGCTTCACCTCACTACTAGCGGGAGGGCGCACAGATACGCAATATTTT.

The rearrangement joins TRBV4-2 to TRBJ2-7; D unresolved. Between the trimmed V and J ends, which lost 3 bases and 2 bases, there was a span of 14 bases. There are 15 residues in the CDR3. CDR1 is LGHNA, CDR2 YNFKEQ, per germline. In DNA, the CDR3 is TGTGCCAGCAGCCACCCTTCCGGCCGTACCTACGAGCAGTACTTC. Its protein is CASSHPSGRTYEQYF.

Only a few counts were recorded for this clonotype. The J gene is TRBJ2-1, the V gene TRBV6-2 or TRBV6-3; 7 bases map to TRBD2. This CDR3 has 15 residues. The V gene's germline CDR1 is MNHEY and CDR2 SVGEGT. V was pared by 10 bases and J by 0 bases, with 9 bases of the junction left unmatched. For the CDR3, the DNA is TGTGCCACCCAAAGCGGGGAGGACTCCTACAATGAGCAGTTCTTC. Its translation: CATQSGEDSYNEQFF.

The chain joins TRBV20-1 to TRBJ2-1; D may be TRBD1 or TRBD2 (5 bases each). Looked up from germline, CDR1 is DFQATT and CDR2 is SNEGSKA (reference sequence). The length of the CDR3 is 14 residues. With 5 bases removed from V and 4 bases from J, the gap between germline ends came to 15 bases. CDR3 sequence (DNA): TGCAGTGCTCAGATGGGGGACCTATACAATGAGCAGTTCTTC. Its translation is CSAQMGDLYNEQFF.

The chain uses TRBV19 and TRBJ2-7; D is ambiguous. Trimming cost V 2 bases and J 0 bases, with 11 bases left between them. Germline V CDR1 and CDR2: LNHDA, SQIVND (reference sequence). This CDR3 has 15 residues. CDR3 sequence: CASSIMGGNSYEQYF. CDR3 nucleotide sequence: TGTGCCAGTAGTATAATGGGCGGCAACTCCTACGAGCAGTACTTC. Combining the CDR3 with reference TRBV19 and TRBJ2-7 gives the whole variable domain DGGITQSPKYLFRKEGQNVTLSCEQNLNHDAMYWYRQDPGQGLRLIYYSQIVNDFQKGDIAEGYSVSREKKESFPLTVTSAQKNPTAFYLCASSIMGGNSYEQYFGPGTRLTVT.

This clonotype was observed at least ten times. This chain connects TRBV27 to TRBJ2-1; a possible D gene is TRBD2 (6 bases). The V and J ends lost 2 bases and 10 bases respectively, with 9 bases between them. This CDR3 is built from 12 residues. Germline V gives CDR1 MNHEY, CDR2 SMNVEV (reference sequence). CDR3 nucleotides: TGTGCCAGCAGTTTACGGGCGGGAGAGCAGTTCTTC. It codes for CASSLRAGEQFF.

This clonotype was seen more than once but under ten times. The genes are TRBV5-1 and TRBJ1-5, with D maybe TRBD1 (6 bases). V dropped 4 bases and J dropped 7 bases, with 21 bases sitting between them. CDR3 length: 16 residues. Germline CDR1 reads SGHRS; CDR2 reads YFSETQ. Here the CDR3 DNA reads TGCGCCAGCAGCCCCCAGGGGCAGGGGAGGCTCCAGCCCCAGCATTTT. Its protein is CASSPQGQGRLQPQHF.